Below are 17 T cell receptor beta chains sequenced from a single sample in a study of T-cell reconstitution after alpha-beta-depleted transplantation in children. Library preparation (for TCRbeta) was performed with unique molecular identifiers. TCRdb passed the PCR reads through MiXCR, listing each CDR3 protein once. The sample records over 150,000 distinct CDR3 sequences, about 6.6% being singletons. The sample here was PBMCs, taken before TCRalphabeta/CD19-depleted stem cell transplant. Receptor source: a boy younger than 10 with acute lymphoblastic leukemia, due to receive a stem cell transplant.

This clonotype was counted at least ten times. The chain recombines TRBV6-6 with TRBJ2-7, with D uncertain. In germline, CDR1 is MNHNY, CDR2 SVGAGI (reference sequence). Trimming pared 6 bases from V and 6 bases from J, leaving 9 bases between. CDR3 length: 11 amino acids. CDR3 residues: CASSSGREQYF. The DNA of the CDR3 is TGTGCCAGCAGCTCCGGGCGCGAGCAGTACTTC.

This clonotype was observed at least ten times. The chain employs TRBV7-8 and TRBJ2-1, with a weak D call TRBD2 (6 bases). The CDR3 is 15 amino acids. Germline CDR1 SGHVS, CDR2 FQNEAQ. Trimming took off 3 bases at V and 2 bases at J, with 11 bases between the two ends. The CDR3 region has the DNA TGTGCCAGCAGCTTGGCGGGGAAGGCCTACAATGAGCAGTTCTTC. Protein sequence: CASSLAGKAYNEQFF.

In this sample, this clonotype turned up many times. The CDR3 DNA reads as TGTGCCAGCATACGGACAGGGAGCTACGAGCAGTACTTC. Amino acid sequence: CASIRTGSYEQYF. This chain uses TRBV28 with TRBJ2-7, with 8 positions matching TRBD1. Germline V CDR1 and CDR2: MDHEN, SYDVKM. CDR3 length: 13 residues. V lost 7 bases, J lost 3 bases, and 5 bases stayed unmatched.

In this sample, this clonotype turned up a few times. The CDR3 nucleotides are TGTGCCAGCAGTTACACACCCGGGACAGGGGATTCACCCCTCCACTTT. Translation gives CASSYTPGTGDSPLHF. This chain joins TRBV6-5 and TRBJ1-6, with 10 bases that match TRBD1. V dropped 2 bases and J dropped 8; count of bases not matched to a gene: 6. Per germline, CDR1 MNHEY and CDR2 SVGAGI. This CDR3 spans 16 amino acids.

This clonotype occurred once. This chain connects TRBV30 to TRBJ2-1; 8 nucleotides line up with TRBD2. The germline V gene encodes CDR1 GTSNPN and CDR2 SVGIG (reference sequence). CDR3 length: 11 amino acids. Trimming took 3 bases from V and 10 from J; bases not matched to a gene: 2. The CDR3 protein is CAWSGGAEQFF. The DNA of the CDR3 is TGTGCCTGGAGCGGGGGGGCCGAGCAGTTCTTC. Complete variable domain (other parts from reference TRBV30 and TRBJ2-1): SQTIHQWPATLVQPVGSPLSLECTVEGTSNPNLYWYRQAAGRGLQLLFYSVGIGQISSEVPQNLSASRPQDRQFILSSKKLLLSDSGFYLCAWSGGAEQFFGPGTRLTVL.

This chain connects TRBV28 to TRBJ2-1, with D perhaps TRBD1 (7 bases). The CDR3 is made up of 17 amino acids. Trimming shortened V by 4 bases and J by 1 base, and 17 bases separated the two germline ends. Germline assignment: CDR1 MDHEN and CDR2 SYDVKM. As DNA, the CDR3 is TGTGCCAGCAGTTCCAACCGACAGGGAGGTTCCTACAATGAGCAGTTCTTC. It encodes CASSSNRQGGSYNEQFF.

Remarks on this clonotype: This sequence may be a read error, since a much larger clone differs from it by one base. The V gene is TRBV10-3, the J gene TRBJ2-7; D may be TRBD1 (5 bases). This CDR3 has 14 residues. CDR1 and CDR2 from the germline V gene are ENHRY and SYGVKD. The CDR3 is CAISDSKGSYEEYF. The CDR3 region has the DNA TGTGCCATCAGTGATTCAAAGGGGTCCTACGAGGAGTACTTC.

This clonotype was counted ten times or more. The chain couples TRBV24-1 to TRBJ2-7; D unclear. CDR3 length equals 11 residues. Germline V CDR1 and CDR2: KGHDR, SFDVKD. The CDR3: CARLRSYEQYF. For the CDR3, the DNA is TGTGCACGCCTCCGGAGCTACGAGCAGTACTTC.

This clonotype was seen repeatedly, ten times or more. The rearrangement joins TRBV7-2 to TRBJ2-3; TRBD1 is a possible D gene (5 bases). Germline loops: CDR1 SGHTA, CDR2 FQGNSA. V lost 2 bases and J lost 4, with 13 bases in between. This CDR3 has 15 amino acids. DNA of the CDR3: TGTGCCAGCAGCTTATCGGGTGAAGGGGCAGATACGCAGTATTTT. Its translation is CASSLSGEGADTQYF. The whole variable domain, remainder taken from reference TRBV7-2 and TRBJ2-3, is GAGVSQSPSNKVTEKGKDVELRCDPISGHTALYWYRQSLGQGLEFLIYFQGNSAPDKSGLPSDRFSAERTGGSVSTLTIQRTQQEDSAVYLCASSLSGEGADTQYFGPGTRLTVL.

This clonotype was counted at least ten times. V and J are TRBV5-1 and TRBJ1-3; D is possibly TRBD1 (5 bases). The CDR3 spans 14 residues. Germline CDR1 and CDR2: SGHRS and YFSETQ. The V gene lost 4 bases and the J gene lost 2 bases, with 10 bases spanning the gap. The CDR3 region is CASSPKGPGNTIYF. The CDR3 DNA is TGCGCCAGCAGCCCTAAGGGACCTGGAAACACCATATATTTT.

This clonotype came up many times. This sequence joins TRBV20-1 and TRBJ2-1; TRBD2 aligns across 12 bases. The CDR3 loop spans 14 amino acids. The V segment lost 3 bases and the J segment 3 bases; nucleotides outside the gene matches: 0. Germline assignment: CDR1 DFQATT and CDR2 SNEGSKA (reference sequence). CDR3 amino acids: CSARGLAGYNEQFF. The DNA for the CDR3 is TGCAGTGCTAGGGGACTAGCGGGCTACAATGAGCAGTTCTTC.

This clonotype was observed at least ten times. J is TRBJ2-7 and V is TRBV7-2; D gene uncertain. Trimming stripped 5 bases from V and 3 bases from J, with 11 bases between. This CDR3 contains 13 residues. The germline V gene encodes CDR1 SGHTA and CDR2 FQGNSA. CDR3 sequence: CASSPGFLYEQYF. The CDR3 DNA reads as TGTGCCAGCAGCCCGGGCTTCCTCTACGAGCAGTACTTC.

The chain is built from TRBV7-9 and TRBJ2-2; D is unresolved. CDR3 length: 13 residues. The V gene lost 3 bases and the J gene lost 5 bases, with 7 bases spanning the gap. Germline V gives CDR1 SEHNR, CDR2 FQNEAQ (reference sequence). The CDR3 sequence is CASSFSPTGELFF. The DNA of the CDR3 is TGTGCCAGCAGCTTTTCCCCAACCGGGGAGCTGTTTTTT.

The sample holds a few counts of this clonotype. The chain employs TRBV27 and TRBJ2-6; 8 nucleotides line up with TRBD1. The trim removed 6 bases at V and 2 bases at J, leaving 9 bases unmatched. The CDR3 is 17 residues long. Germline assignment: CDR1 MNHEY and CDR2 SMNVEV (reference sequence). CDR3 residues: CASRTNRGMAGANVLTF. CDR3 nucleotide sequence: TGTGCCAGCAGGACAAACAGGGGGATGGCTGGGGCCAACGTCCTGACTTTC.

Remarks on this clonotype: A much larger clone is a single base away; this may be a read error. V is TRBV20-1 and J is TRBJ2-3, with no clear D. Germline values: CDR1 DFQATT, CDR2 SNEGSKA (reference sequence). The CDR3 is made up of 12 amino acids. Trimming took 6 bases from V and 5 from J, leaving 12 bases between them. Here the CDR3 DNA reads TGCAGTGCCGCGAGGAACAGAGATACGCAGTATTTT. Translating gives CSAARNRDTQYF.

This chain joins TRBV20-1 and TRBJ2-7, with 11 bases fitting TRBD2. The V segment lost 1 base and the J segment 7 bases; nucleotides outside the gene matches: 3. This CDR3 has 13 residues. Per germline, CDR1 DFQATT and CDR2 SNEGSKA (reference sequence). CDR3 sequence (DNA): TGCAGTGCTAGAGGAGTAGCGGGAGGGGAGCAGTACTTC. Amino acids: CSARGVAGGEQYF.

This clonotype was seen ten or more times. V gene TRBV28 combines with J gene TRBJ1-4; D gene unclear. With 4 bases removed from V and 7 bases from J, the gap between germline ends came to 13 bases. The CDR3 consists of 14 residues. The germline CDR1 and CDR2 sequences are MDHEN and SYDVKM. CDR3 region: CASSSPTLAEKLFF. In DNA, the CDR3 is TGTGCCAGCAGTTCCCCAACCCTGGCTGAAAAACTGTTTTTT. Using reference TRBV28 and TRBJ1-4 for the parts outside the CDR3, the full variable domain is DVKVTQSSRYLVKRTGEKVFLECVQDMDHENMFWYRQDPGLGLRLIYFSYDVKMKEKGDIPEGYSVSREKKERFSLILESASTNQTSMYLCASSSPTLAEKLFFGSGTQLSVL.